This TCR beta chain was obtained from a study of T-cell memory formation after mild COVID-19. TCRdb fed the 5' RACE reads into MiXCR, producing one record per CDR3 protein. The data show 200,000 to 250,000 distinct CDR3 sequences, about 9.2% seen once. Germline CDR1 MNHEY, CDR2 SVGAGI. This CDR3 contains 14 residues. V was pared by 6 bases and J by 10 bases, with 18 bases between. The source material was PBMCs or a T cell subset sorted from them (not recorded which). The sequence was obtained from a man between 18 and 29 years old who had mild COVID-19 (a few samples of this study predate the infection). Cell type and time point are not known. The gene calls are TRBV6-5 and TRBJ1-4; D may be TRBD1 (5 bases). CDR3 bases: TGTGCCAGCAGCCCACAGGCGTTTGGTGGAAAACTGTTTTTT. Amino acids: CASSPQAFGGKLFF.